This TCR beta chain derives from a study of spatial heterogeneity in lung cancer. Every TCR cDNA molecule bore its own unique molecular identifier. One entry per CDR3 protein results from TCRdb running MiXCR on the 5' RACE reads. This sample has tens of thousands of distinct CDR3 sequences; 7.5% to 10% occur once, and the top ten carry less than 9%. Time point specified: sample taken at primary tumor resection. Whole RNA came from tumor, nontumor lung or frozen PBMC and was sequenced without being sorted. There were around 72 donors, all of them untreated patients with early-stage non-small cell lung cancer. Sequenced here: PBMCs, sampled at surgery. This receptor was identified in a male donor with early-stage non-small cell lung cancer.

DNA of the CDR3: TGCAGCGTTGGACAACCCACTGAAGCTTTCTTT. This encodes CSVGQPTEAFF. The chain uses TRBV29-1 and TRBJ1-1; no definite D call. Germline V gene sequence: CDR1 SQVTM, CDR2 ANQGSEA. Trimming took off 4 bases at V and 4 bases at J, with 7 bases between the two ends. The CDR3 is 11 residues long.